The 32 T cell receptor beta chains given below trace back to one sample, sequenced in a study of T cells after yellow fever vaccination. MiXCR was run by TCRdb on the 5' RACE reads, yielding one entry per CDR3 protein. The table records about 330,000 distinct CDR3 sequences, roughly 7.5% of them present only once. The source material was PBMCs, sampled more than 35 days after the first yellow fever vaccination. Receptor source: a man between 18 and 35 years old who received the YFV17D yellow fever vaccine.

As regards this clonotype: One end of the junction fails to match germline, which may point to a read error. The gene calls are TRBV3-1 and TRBJ1-3; D gene unclear. From germline, CDR1 is LGHDT and CDR2 YNNKEL (reference sequence). The CDR3 contains 15 residues. The CDR3 bases are TGTGCCACCAGCCAAACAGCAACCTCTGGAAACACCATATATTTT. Amino acid sequence: CATSQTATSGNTIYF.

In this sample, this clonotype turned up many times. The rearrangement joins TRBV5-1 to TRBJ1-2, with a possible D match to TRBD1 (5 bases). The V gene lost 2 bases and the J gene lost 2 bases, with 7 bases spanning the gap. Germline V CDR1 and CDR2: SGHRS, YFSETQ. The CDR3 consists of 13 residues. The CDR3 DNA follows: TGCGCCAGCAGCTTCCGGGACAACTATGGCTACACCTTC. This translates into CASSFRDNYGYTF.

This clonotype has at least ten counts. The rearrangement joins TRBV7-2 to TRBJ1-5; 10 nucleotides line up with TRBD1. This CDR3 comprises 15 residues. Germline V gene lookup returns CDR1 SGHTA and CDR2 FQGNSA. The V gene end was trimmed by 1 base and the J gene end by 6 bases; junction bases not matched to a gene: 3. The CDR3 DNA follows: TGTGCCAGCAGCTTAGGACAGGGGGCAGGTCAGCCCCAGCATTTT. Its translation: CASSLGQGAGQPQHF.

V gene TRBV15 combines with J gene TRBJ1-6; 8 nucleotides line up with TRBD1. From germline, CDR1 is LNHNV and CDR2 YYDKDF (reference sequence). This CDR3 comprises 16 residues. V was pared by 3 bases and J by 6 bases, with 7 bases of the junction left unmatched. The CDR3 reads CATSRASGQVNSPLHF. The DNA of the CDR3 is TGTGCCACCAGCAGGGCCTCGGGACAGGTTAATTCACCCCTCCACTTT.

The chain links TRBV4-1 to TRBJ2-7; TRBD2 might be the D (6 bases). The CDR3 contains 16 residues. Germline V CDR1 and CDR2: MGHRA, YSYEKL. Trimming stripped 0 bases from V and 1 base from J, with 13 bases between. CDR3 nucleotide sequence: TGCGCCAGCAGCCAAGATTTACGCGGGACTTCCTACGAGCAGTACTTC. Amino acids: CASSQDLRGTSYEQYF.

This clonotype was detected ten times or more. The V and J genes are TRBV6-5 and TRBJ1-6; 10 bases match TRBD1. Germline V gives CDR1 MNHEY, CDR2 SVGAGI. The CDR3 runs 16 residues. After removal of 2 bases from V and 7 bases from J, the junction contained 5 bases not matched to a gene. CDR3: CASSYGTGVLNSPLHF. DNA for the CDR3: TGTGCCAGCAGTTACGGGACAGGGGTCTTGAATTCACCCCTCCACTTT.

This clonotype was counted between two and nine times. The chain employs TRBV7-2 and TRBJ2-5, with D perhaps TRBD1 or TRBD2 (5 bases each). V lost 4 bases and J lost 4, with 16 bases in between. This CDR3 contains 15 residues. Germline loops: CDR1 SGHTA, CDR2 FQGNSA. In DNA, the CDR3 is TGTGCCAGCAGCTCCAGTTGGGTTGGGGGAGAGACCCAGTACTTC. Its translation is CASSSSWVGGETQYF.

There are many counts of this clonotype. J is TRBJ2-5 and V is TRBV4-3; 7 positions agree with TRBD1. The CDR3 is 15 amino acids. In germline, CDR1 is LGHNA, CDR2 YSLEER. J was trimmed by 2 bases and V by 1 base; bases with no gene match: 4. CDR3 in amino acids: CASSQARTGQETQYF. In DNA, the CDR3 is TGCGCCAGCAGCCAAGCCCGGACAGGACAAGAGACCCAGTACTTC.

The chain couples TRBV5-6 to TRBJ2-1, with TRBD2 matching over 11 bases. J was trimmed by 0 bases and V by 3 bases; bases with no gene match: 8. Per the germline V gene, CDR1 is SGHDT and CDR2 is YYEEEE. The CDR3 loop spans 18 amino acids. The CDR3 sequence is CASSSASGGQSSYNEQFF. The CDR3 DNA is TGTGCCAGCAGCTCGGCTAGCGGGGGGCAGAGCTCCTACAATGAGCAGTTCTTC.

CDR3 in amino acids: CASSSRVSGLNEQFF. The CDR3 nucleotides read TGCGCCAGCAGCTCCCGTGTTAGCGGACTCAATGAGCAGTTCTTC. The V and J genes are TRBV5-1 and TRBJ2-1, with a tentative D call TRBD2 (6 bases). There are 15 residues in the CDR3. V was pared by 3 bases and J by 6 bases, with 16 bases between. CDR1 SGHRS and CDR2 YFSETQ come from the germline V gene.

This clonotype was counted only a few times. The chain links TRBV28 to TRBJ2-1, with TRBD2 as a possible D gene (7 bases). Germline values: CDR1 MDHEN, CDR2 SYDVKM. This CDR3 contains 15 residues. Trimming shortened V by 7 bases and J by 7 bases, and 20 bases separated the two germline ends. As DNA, the CDR3 is TGTGCCAGCACCTGGAGGGGGGGAATGCGGAATGAGCAGTTCTTC. This translates into CASTWRGGMRNEQFF.

There are a few counts of this clonotype. The chain is built from TRBV12-3 or TRBV12-4 and TRBJ1-2; 7 bases match TRBD1. The CDR3 is made up of 13 amino acids. The junction had 3 bases not matched to a gene; V was cut back by 4 bases and J by 4 bases. The CDR3 reads CASSYSGGYGYTF. The CDR3, as DNA: TGTGCCAGCAGTTACTCAGGGGGCTATGGCTACACCTTC.

The chain couples TRBV4-2 to TRBJ2-5; TRBD1 aligns across 11 bases. This CDR3 spans 16 amino acids. Germline values: CDR1 LGHNA, CDR2 YNFKEQ. V lost 2 bases to trimming and J lost 4 bases; unmatched junction nucleotides: 6. CDR3 nucleotides: TGTGCCAGCAGCCAAAAGGGACAGGGGGTAGGAGAGACCCAGTACTTC. It codes for CASSQKGQGVGETQYF.

This clonotype was counted a few times. The chain recombines TRBV5-6 with TRBJ1-1; no reliable D call. Germline V gene data show CDR1 as SGHDT and CDR2 as YYEEEE. The length of the CDR3 is 15 residues. V was trimmed by 4 bases and J by 11 bases, leaving 24 bases between them. The CDR3 reads CASSARHFLRRDAFF. The DNA for the CDR3 is TGTGCCAGCAGCGCCCGCCACTTCCTCAGGCGCGATGCTTTCTTT. Variable domain in full (rest from reference TRBV5-6 and TRBJ1-1): DAGVTQSPTHLIKTRGQQVTLRCSPKSGHDTVSWYQQALGQGPQFIFQYYEEEERQRGNFPDRFSGHQFPNYSSELNVNALLLGDSALYLCASSARHFLRRDAFFGQGTRLTVV.

The genes are TRBV10-3 and TRBJ2-7; TRBD2 matches 7 bases. CDR3 length: 11 amino acids. Germline values: CDR1 ENHRY, CDR2 SYGVKD. For the CDR3, the DNA is TGTGCTTCGGGGGAGGGCTCCGAGCAGTACGTC. The encoded protein is CASGEGSEQYV.

The V call is TRBV10-3, the J call TRBJ2-7, with TRBD1 matching 7 bases. Losses at the gene ends were 3 bases for V and 9 bases for J; bases not matched to a gene: 8. CDR1 and CDR2 from the germline V gene are ENHRY and SYGVKD. The CDR3 loop spans 13 amino acids. The CDR3 protein is CAISEQGPMGQYV. The CDR3 DNA sequence: TGTGCCATCAGTGAACAGGGGCCGATGGGGCAGTACGTC.

This clonotype was recorded at least ten times. V gene TRBV6-2 or TRBV6-3 combines with J gene TRBJ2-3; 7 bases map to TRBD2. V was clipped by 0 bases and J by 2 bases; unmatched bases: 8. This CDR3 is built from 17 residues. The germline V gene encodes CDR1 MNHEY and CDR2 SVGEGT. The CDR3 sequence: CASSYSPSGSFTDTQYF. The CDR3 coding sequence is TGTGCCAGCAGTTACTCGCCTAGCGGAAGCTTCACAGATACGCAGTATTTT.

In this sample, this clonotype turned up a few times. This chain links TRBV19 with TRBJ1-1; D gene unclear. The CDR3 covers 13 residues. CDR1 is LNHDA, CDR2 SQIVND, per germline (reference sequence). Between the trimmed V and J ends, which lost 10 bases and 1 base, there was a span of 13 bases. The CDR3 bases are TGTGCCACCGCCCTGACAAGGAACACTGAAGCTTTCTTT. Protein: CATALTRNTEAFF.

This clonotype was seen more than once but under ten times. The chain is built from TRBV11-2 and TRBJ2-3; D may be TRBD1 (6 bases). The CDR3 is made up of 14 amino acids. Germline V gene lookup returns CDR1 SGHAT and CDR2 FQNNGV. V was clipped by 6 bases and J by 4 bases, with 14 bases between them. The CDR3: CASRTPRGPDTQYF. CDR3 in DNA: TGTGCCAGCAGAACCCCCAGGGGCCCAGATACGCAGTATTTT.

This clonotype has at least ten counts. This chain joins TRBV3-1 and TRBJ2-5, with 9 positions matching TRBD2. Germline lookup yields CDR1 LGHDT and CDR2 YNNKEL (reference sequence). The CDR3 is 16 amino acids. J lost 5 bases, V lost 2 bases, and 9 bases had no gene match. The CDR3 is CASSQTGRGGLETQYF. CDR3 DNA: TGTGCCAGCAGCCAAACCGGGCGGGGGGGTTTGGAGACCCAGTACTTC.

The chain couples TRBV6-5 to TRBJ1-2; D possibly corresponds to TRBD1 (6 bases). V gave up 5 bases and J gave up 6 bases, with 10 bases separating them. CDR3 size: 12 residues. From germline, CDR1 is MNHEY and CDR2 SVGAGI. The CDR3, as DNA: TGTGCCAGCAGTGATCAGGGGAATGGCTACACCTTC. This encodes CASSDQGNGYTF.

In its sample, this clonotype was seen a few times. The chain couples TRBV12-3 or TRBV12-4 to TRBJ1-1; TRBD1 agrees at 8 bases. V shed 7 bases, J shed 8 bases, and the junction held 12 bases outside the gene matches. The CDR3 spans 14 residues. The CDR3 nucleotides read TGTGCCAGCAACATCGTAGGCGCAGGGGGCGAAGCTTTCTTT. The encoded protein is CASNIVGAGGEAFF.

This clonotype was detected only a few times. This sequence joins TRBV12-3 or TRBV12-4 and TRBJ1-5, with 9 bases matching TRBD1. Trimming removed 3 bases from V and 5 bases from J; junction bases left unmatched: 2. This CDR3 contains 14 residues. The CDR3 DNA sequence: TGTGCCAGCAGTTTCGGACAGGGGTATCAGCCCCAGCATTTT. Translating gives CASSFGQGYQPQHF.

This clonotype was seen at least ten times. This chain links TRBV28 with TRBJ1-1; a possible D gene is TRBD1 (5 bases). The CDR3 totals 14 residues. Trimming removed 6 bases from V and 5 bases from J, with 16 bases in between. Germline V CDR1 and CDR2: MDHEN, SYDVKM. The CDR3 region has the DNA TGTGCCAGCAGACCAGGGCAGTCGAGGACTGAAGCTTTCTTT. Translation: CASRPGQSRTEAFF.

CDR3 bases: TGTGCCAGCAGCAAGAGGCAGGTCCAAGAGACCCAGTACTTC. This gives the protein CASSKRQVQETQYF. The genes are TRBV6-1 and TRBJ2-5, with D uncertain. CDR1 and CDR2 (germline): MNHNS, SASEGT. CDR3 length equals 14 residues. V lost 6 bases and J lost 1, with 12 bases in between.

This clonotype was detected only a few times. The V and J genes are TRBV6-1 and TRBJ1-2; D gene ambiguous. Trimming left V 5 bases short and J 2 bases short, with 12 bases between. CDR3 size: 14 residues. CDR1 is MNHNS, CDR2 SASEGT, per germline. The CDR3 sequence is CASSRGRQNYGYTF. CDR3 coding DNA: TGTGCCAGCAGTCGCGGTCGGCAGAACTATGGCTACACCTTC.

This chain joins TRBV6-2 or TRBV6-3 and TRBJ1-5; 10 nucleotides line up with TRBD1. J gave up 6 bases and V 8 bases, and 10 bases lay outside the gene matches. The CDR3 is made up of 15 amino acids. Per germline, CDR1 MNHEY and CDR2 SVGEGT. CDR3 protein: CASGTGAAARQPQHF. CDR3 in DNA: TGTGCCAGCGGGACAGGGGCTGCGGCTCGTCAGCCCCAGCATTTT.

CDR3 in DNA: TGTGCCACCAGCGGCCTCCGCCGCGGGGTACAAGAGACCCAGTACTTC. Its translation is CATSGLRRGVQETQYF. This chain links TRBV15 with TRBJ2-5; possibly TRBD2 for D (6 bases). Germline lookup yields CDR1 LNHNV and CDR2 YYDKDF (reference sequence). Trimming removed 5 bases at V and 2 bases at J, with 18 bases between. The CDR3 is 16 amino acids.

The chain combines TRBV28 with TRBJ2-7, with D tentatively TRBD2 (5 bases). In germline, CDR1 is MDHEN, CDR2 SYDVKM. The CDR3 has 18 residues. V was trimmed by 5 bases and J by 0 bases, leaving 23 bases between them. The CDR3 DNA follows: TGTGCCAGCAGTCCCCGAAGTGGATGGCTAGAGGGCTCCTACGAGCAGTACGTC. Translation gives CASSPRSGWLEGSYEQYV.

The chain has TRBV18 and TRBJ1-2; TRBD1 agrees at 10 bases. The ends lost 3 bases at V and 4 bases at J; junction bases unmatched: 2. In germline, CDR1 is KGHSH, CDR2 LQKENI. CDR3 size: 14 residues. The CDR3 region has the DNA TGTGCCAGCTCACCTTGGACAGGGGGCTATGGCTACACCTTC. Translated, it gives CASSPWTGGYGYTF.

This clonotype was seen more than once but under ten times. The CDR3 coding sequence is TGCGCCAGCAGCCGGGGAGAGGGGAGCTCCTATAATTCACCCCTCCACTTT. Encoded protein: CASSRGEGSSYNSPLHF. The J gene is TRBJ1-6, the V gene TRBV5-1; possible D gene TRBD1, 5 bases. V lost 4 bases, J lost 0 bases, and 14 bases lay in between. Germline V CDR1 and CDR2: SGHRS, YFSETQ. The CDR3 is 17 amino acids.

This clonotype has more than one count but fewer than ten. The chain has TRBV12-3 or TRBV12-4 and TRBJ1-6, with D perhaps TRBD1 (5 bases). This CDR3 is built from 14 residues. Trimming removed 3 bases from V and 7 bases from J, with 10 bases in between. The chain's CDR3 is CASSFQGNNSPLHF. For the CDR3, the DNA is TGTGCCAGCAGTTTCCAGGGAAACAATTCACCCCTCCACTTT.